This T cell receptor beta chain was found in a study of response to subunit inactivated influenza vaccine. MiXCR, applied by TCRdb to the RT-PCR reads, yields one record per CDR3 protein. The sample lists roughly 700,000 distinct CDR3 sequences; 11% to 15% were seen once. The V gene's germline CDR1 is KGHDR and CDR2 SFDVKD. The CDR3 is 14 amino acids. Between the trimmed V and J ends, which lost 5 bases and 2 bases, there was a span of 11 bases. V and J are TRBV24-1 and TRBJ2-5; possible D gene TRBD2, 5 bases. The sequencing used PBMCs from blood, collected approximately 15 days before vaccination. The receptor was derived from a man in his fifties or sixties who received an inactivated influenza vaccine. CDR3 in amino acids: CATSAWTDQETQYF. The CDR3 DNA sequence: TGTGCCACCAGTGCGTGGACTGATCAAGAGACCCAGTACTTC.